This T cell receptor (beta chain) was sequenced during a study of cytomegalovirus exposure and HLA in healthy donors. The PCR used 60 Vbeta and 13 Jbeta primers. Clones were sequenced by immunoSEQ multiplex PCR, and TCRdb holds only the in-frame ones, with some missing. The sample carries 100,000 to 150,000 clones, 81% recorded once. The CDR3 length is 15 residues. V was clipped by 4 bases and J by 2 bases, with 14 bases between them. The chain recombines TRBV23-1 with TRBJ1-1; no clear D gene. TRBV23-1 qualifies as an ORF whose function is uncertain. The sequence came from a man between 18 and 35 years old in good health and CMV-seronegative. Material: PBMCs. The CDR3 bases are TGCGCCAGCAGTCTTCGCGGGCAGACTAACACTGAAGCTTTCTTT. Amino acid sequence: CASSLRGQTNTEAFF.